One sample yielded the 32 T cell receptor beta chains listed below, sequenced in a study of neurological immune-mediated disorders. From the 5' RACE reads, TCRdb called clonotypes with MiXCR, one entry per CDR3 protein. The repertoire includes around 40,000 distinct CDR3 sequences, roughly 12% of them detected once, and about 1.3% sits in the top ten. The sequenced sample was PBMCs. The receptors were sampled from a female donor in good health.

At least ten counts were recorded for this clonotype. The chain combines TRBV12-3 or TRBV12-4 with TRBJ2-7, with 7 bases fitting TRBD2. The CDR3 totals 15 residues. The V gene end was trimmed by 3 bases and the J gene end by 2 bases; junction bases not matched to a gene: 7. This CDR3 is CASSFDRLAAYEQYF. The CDR3 DNA sequence: TGTGCCAGCAGTTTTGATCGGCTAGCGGCCTACGAGCAGTACTTC.

Turning to this clonotype: A much larger clone lies a single base off, so this may be a read error. The chain combines TRBV10-3 with TRBJ1-1; maybe TRBD1 (5 bases). Germline V gene data show CDR1 as ENHRY and CDR2 as SYGVKD. The CDR3 has 14 residues. The CDR3 DNA sequence: TGTGCCCCACGGAGGGGCAAACAAAACACTGAAGTTTTCTTT. This codes for CAPRRGKQNTEVFF.

This clonotype was found many times. The V call is TRBV6-2 or TRBV6-3, the J call TRBJ2-1; a weak D match, TRBD2 (7 bases). The CDR3 extends over 17 amino acids. Germline CDR1 reads MNHEY; CDR2 reads SVGEGT. The V end lost 5 bases, the J end lost 0 bases, and 17 bases lay between the germline ends. The CDR3 bases are TGTGCCAGCAGTCCCCCCCTCGGGGGGCGCTCCTACAATGAGCAGTTCTTC. It is translated as CASSPPLGGRSYNEQFF.

The chain joins TRBV19 to TRBJ1-2; TRBD1 agrees at 7 bases. J gave up 4 bases and V 5 bases, and 4 bases lay outside the gene matches. The germline gives CDR1 LNHDA, CDR2 SQIVND (reference sequence). There are 13 residues in the CDR3. The CDR3 spells CASSATGTYGYTF. CDR3 bases: TGTGCCAGTAGTGCGACAGGGACCTATGGCTACACCTTC.

Relative to its sample, this clonotype is medium-sized. The rearrangement links TRBV20-1 to TRBJ2-1; the D gene could be TRBD1 or TRBD2 (7 bases each). Per the germline V gene, CDR1 is DFQATT and CDR2 is SNEGSKA (reference sequence). Deletions cut 6 bases from V and 6 bases from J, with 15 bases between. The CDR3 has 13 residues. This chain's CDR3 is CSAAGQLINEQFF. The CDR3 bases are TGCAGTGCAGCGGGACAGTTAATCAATGAGCAGTTCTTC.

There are many counts of this clonotype. The chain recombines TRBV5-1 with TRBJ2-3; TRBD2 aligns across 15 bases. Germline assignment: CDR1 SGHRS and CDR2 YFSETQ. The ends lost 3 bases at V and 3 bases at J; junction bases unmatched: 2. CDR3 size: 16 residues. The CDR3 protein is CASSSGLAGGTDTQYF. For the CDR3, the DNA is TGCGCCAGCAGCTCGGGACTAGCGGGAGGTACAGATACGCAGTATTTT.

At least ten counts were recorded for this clonotype. The V call is TRBV29-1, the J call TRBJ2-2; TRBD1 matches at 10 bases. Trimming cost V 6 bases and J 6 bases; bases outside gene matches: 7. In germline, CDR1 is SQVTM, CDR2 ANQGSEA. The length of the CDR3 is 14 residues. The CDR3 spells CSVGQGVGAGELFF. The CDR3 nucleotides read TGCAGCGTAGGACAGGGGGTTGGGGCCGGGGAGCTGTTTTTT.

This clonotype was counted many times. In DNA, the CDR3 is TGCGCCAGCAGCTTGGTGGGAGACCCCGGGACAGGGCCTTTGGGGTTCTTC. It encodes CASSLVGDPGTGPLGFF. The V call is TRBV5-1, the J call TRBJ2-1; TRBD1 agrees at 9 bases. Trimming cost V 0 bases and J 15 bases; bases outside gene matches: 19. The CDR3 totals 17 residues. Germline V lookup: CDR1 SGHRS, CDR2 YFSETQ.

This clonotype was recorded many times. This chain uses TRBV12-3 or TRBV12-4 with TRBJ2-4; 9 bases agree with TRBD1. The CDR3 is 14 amino acids. The junction had 7 bases not matched to a gene; V was cut back by 6 bases and J by 7 bases. CDR3 in amino acids: CASRTGTGNNIQYF. Here the CDR3 DNA reads TGTGCCAGCAGGACCGGGACAGGGAATAACATTCAGTACTTC.

This clonotype was picked up many times. This CDR3 reads CASSLAEGGRSYNEQFF. The CDR3, as DNA: TGCGCCAGCAGCTTGGCCGAGGGCGGGCGCTCCTACAATGAGCAGTTCTTC. This chain connects TRBV5-1 to TRBJ2-1; the D gene is possibly TRBD2 (5 bases). Trimming pared 0 bases from V and 0 bases from J, leaving 13 bases between. CDR1 SGHRS and CDR2 YFSETQ come from the germline V gene. The CDR3 spans 17 residues.

This clonotype was recorded at least ten times. V usage is TRBV9 and J usage is TRBJ2-3; 11 bases map to TRBD2. The CDR3 covers 15 residues. V lost 2 bases, J lost 4 bases, and 3 bases stayed unmatched. Germline V gives CDR1 SGDLS, CDR2 YYNGEE. The CDR3 nucleotides are TGTGCCAGCAGCGTCACTAGCGGGAGCCCAGATACGCAGTATTTT. Its translation: CASSVTSGSPDTQYF. The variable domain in full, completed from reference TRBV9 and TRBJ2-3, reads DSGVTQTPKHLITATGQRVTLRCSPRSGDLSVYWYQQSLDQGLQFLIQYYNGEERAKGNILERFSAQQFPDLHSELNLSSLELGDSALYFCASSVTSGSPDTQYFGPGTRLTVL.

The chain is built from TRBV6-2 or TRBV6-3 and TRBJ2-1; TRBD2 aligns across 8 bases. This CDR3 is 16 amino acids long. V was pared by 5 bases and J by 5 bases, with 11 bases of the junction left unmatched. The germline CDR1 and CDR2 sequences are MNHEY and SVGEGT. Here the CDR3 DNA reads TGTGCCAGCAGTCCCTTCAGCGGGAGAGGCGACAATGAGCAGTTCTTC. This translates into CASSPFSGRGDNEQFF.

In regard to this clonotype: Just one base apart from a much larger clone, this may be a read error. The chain combines TRBV18 with TRBJ2-1; 7 bases align to TRBD2. The CDR3 length is 13 residues. Germline lookup yields CDR1 KGHSH and CDR2 LQKENI. The DNA for the CDR3 is TGTGCCAACTCACCTGATCAAGCGGGGATGCAGTTCTTC. Its protein is CANSPDQAGMQFF.

This clonotype was picked up many times. This chain connects TRBV7-9 to TRBJ2-5; D perhaps matches TRBD1 (5 bases). Germline V CDR1 and CDR2: SEHNR, FQNEAQ (reference sequence). CDR3 size: 16 residues. Trimming removed 1 base from V and 1 base from J, with 13 bases in between. The CDR3 region has the DNA TGTGCCAGCAGCTTAGATGTGTGGGGCAGCCAAGAGACCCAGTACTTC. Translated: CASSLDVWGSQETQYF.

This clonotype was seen at least ten times. The chain uses TRBV20-1 and TRBJ2-5, with 8 bases aligning to TRBD2. Germline V lookup: CDR1 DFQATT, CDR2 SNEGSKA (reference sequence). The CDR3 has 15 residues. Trimming removed 0 bases from V and 5 bases from J; junction bases left unmatched: 8. The CDR3 loop reads CSAREMSGSRETQYF. The CDR3 bases are TGCAGTGCTAGAGAAATGAGCGGGAGTCGGGAGACCCAGTACTTC.

This clonotype appeared many times. V gene TRBV5-1 combines with J gene TRBJ1-1; tentatively, D is TRBD1 (6 bases). V lost 4 bases to trimming and J lost 3 bases, with 10 bases between them. Germline V gene sequence: CDR1 SGHRS, CDR2 YFSETQ. This CDR3 is built from 13 residues. CDR3: CASSKTGDTEAFF. As DNA, the CDR3 is TGCGCCAGCAGCAAGACAGGAGACACTGAAGCTTTCTTT. Filled out from reference TRBV5-1 and TRBJ1-1, the complete variable domain reads KAGVTQTPRYLIKTRGQQVTLSCSPISGHRSVSWYQQTPGQGLQFLFEYFSETQRNKGNFPGRFSGRQFSNSRSEMNVSTLELGDSALYLCASSKTGDTEAFFGQGTRLTVV.

This clonotype was detected ten times or more. The J gene is TRBJ2-7, the V gene TRBV18, with 7 bases identical to TRBD1. The germline V gene has CDR1 KGHSH and CDR2 LQKENI. V gave up 3 bases and J gave up 3 bases; unmatched junction bases: 5. The length of the CDR3 is 14 residues. CDR3 loop: CASSPSGQIYEQYF. The CDR3 region has the DNA TGTGCCAGCTCACCGTCGGGACAGATCTACGAGCAGTACTTC.

This clonotype has at least ten counts. The V and J genes are TRBV15 and TRBJ1-4; no firm D call. Germline V gene lookup returns CDR1 LNHNV and CDR2 YYDKDF (reference sequence). Trimming shortened V by 0 bases and J by 5 bases, and 7 bases separated the two germline ends. The CDR3 length is 14 residues. The CDR3 loop reads CATSRDVDNEKLFF. CDR3 DNA sequence: TGTGCCACCAGCAGAGATGTGGACAATGAAAAACTGTTTTTT. The whole variable domain, filled in from reference TRBV15 and TRBJ1-4, reads DAMVIQNPRYQVTQFGKPVTLSCSQTLNHNVMYWYQQKSSQAPKLLFHYYDKDFNNEADTPDNFQSRRPNTSFCFLDIRSPGLGDTAMYLCATSRDVDNEKLFFGSGTQLSVL.

This clonotype was found many times. The chain couples TRBV12-3 or TRBV12-4 to TRBJ2-1, with 7 bases aligning to TRBD1. The CDR3 contains 14 residues. Trimming at V came to 1 base and at J to 7 bases, leaving 4 bases not matched to a gene. CDR3 amino acids: CASSLEGGANEQFF. The CDR3 coding sequence is TGTGCCAGCAGTTTAGAAGGGGGCGCGAATGAGCAGTTCTTC.

The table lists this clonotype with many counts. V and J are TRBV5-1 and TRBJ2-5, with 16 bases fitting TRBD2. The J segment lost 5 bases and the V segment lost 4 bases, leaving 11 bases of the junction unmatched. Germline-derived CDR1 and CDR2 are SGHRS and YFSETQ. The CDR3 extends over 18 amino acids. CDR3: CASSPRPGTSGGEETQYF. The CDR3 DNA reads as TGCGCCAGCAGCCCACGTCCCGGGACTAGCGGGGGGGAGGAGACCCAGTACTTC. Drawing the rest from reference TRBV5-1 and TRBJ2-5, the complete variable domain is KAGVTQTPRYLIKTRGQQVTLSCSPISGHRSVSWYQQTPGQGLQFLFEYFSETQRNKGNFPGRFSGRQFSNSRSEMNVSTLELGDSALYLCASSPRPGTSGGEETQYFGPGTRLLVL.

V is TRBV5-1 and J is TRBJ2-3; a weak D match, TRBD1 (7 bases). With 4 bases removed from V and 1 base from J, the gap between germline ends came to 16 bases. Germline values: CDR1 SGHRS, CDR2 YFSETQ. This CDR3 is built from 16 residues. The CDR3 loop is CASSPQGGARTDTQYF. The CDR3, as DNA: TGCGCCAGCAGCCCCCAGGGGGGCGCCCGCACAGATACGCAGTATTTT.

In its sample, this clonotype was seen many times. The V call is TRBV5-1, the J call TRBJ1-6; 10 bases are shared with TRBD1. From germline, CDR1 is SGHRS and CDR2 YFSETQ. This CDR3 is 16 amino acids long. V was clipped by 0 bases and J by 7 bases; unmatched bases: 4. The CDR3 DNA sequence: TGCGCCAGCAGCTTGGAATCGGGACAGGGGAATTCACCCCTCCACTTT. This gives the protein CASSLESGQGNSPLHF.

At least ten counts were recorded for this clonotype. This sequence joins TRBV30 and TRBJ1-1; D is unclear. V dropped 3 bases and J dropped 1 base, with 12 bases sitting between them. The CDR3 covers 14 residues. Germline V gene data show CDR1 as GTSNPN and CDR2 as SVGIG (reference sequence). CDR3 coding DNA: TGTGCCTGGAGAGACTTTGACGCGAACACTGAAGCTTTCTTT. This codes for CAWRDFDANTEAFF.

This clonotype came up many times. The rearrangement uses TRBV6-5 and TRBJ1-5, with D perhaps matching TRBD1 (5 bases). Trimming stripped 3 bases from V and 0 bases from J, with 12 bases between. The CDR3 has 16 amino acids. Germline CDR1 reads MNHEY; CDR2 reads SVGAGI. The CDR3 DNA sequence: TGTGCCAGCAGTTATGCGACAGATATTAGCAATCAGCCCCAGCATTTT. Translation gives CASSYATDISNQPQHF.

The sample holds many counts of this clonotype. This rearrangement joins TRBV5-7 to TRBJ1-1; D remains unclear. TRBV5-7 carries the ORF label, with uncertain function. The CDR3 consists of 15 residues. With 2 bases removed from V and 1 base from J, the gap between germline ends came to 12 bases. CDR3 nucleotides: TGTGCCAGCAGCTTAATCGTCGGCAGGAACACTGAAGCTTTCTTT. This codes for CASSLIVGRNTEAFF.

This clonotype appeared many times. The CDR3 region is CASSQEDRDTEAFF. CDR3 DNA: TGTGCCAGCAGCCAAGAGGACAGGGACACTGAAGCTTTCTTT. The rearrangement joins TRBV4-2 to TRBJ1-1, with 8 bases that match TRBD1. V shed 0 bases and J 3 bases; nucleotides not matched to a gene: 0. Germline V gives CDR1 LGHNA, CDR2 YNFKEQ. The CDR3 sequence is 14 residues long.

Note on this clonotype: The junction shows a germline mismatch at one end, possibly a read error. V is TRBV24-1 and J is TRBJ2-2; 7 bases map to TRBD1. The germline V gene encodes CDR1 KGHDR and CDR2 SFDVKD. This CDR3 contains 16 residues. The CDR3 sequence is CATSQGQVANTGELFF. The CDR3 DNA reads as TGTGCTACCAGCCAAGGACAGGTGGCGAACACCGGGGAGCTGTTTTTT.

This clonotype was counted many times. V is TRBV12-3 or TRBV12-4 and J is TRBJ2-1, with 12 bases aligning to TRBD2. CDR3 length: 15 amino acids. V was pared by 2 bases and J by 7 bases, with 3 bases of the junction left unmatched. The CDR3 protein is CASSLILAGGNEQFF. The CDR3 DNA is TGTGCCAGCAGTTTAATCCTAGCGGGAGGGAATGAGCAGTTCTTC.

This clonotype was found many times. The V and J genes are TRBV4-2 and TRBJ1-3; D gene ambiguous. From germline, CDR1 is LGHNA and CDR2 YNFKEQ. CDR3 length: 13 amino acids. V was trimmed by 0 bases and J by 3 bases, leaving 3 bases between them. The CDR3 sequence is CASSQEGGNTIYF. CDR3 nucleotide sequence: TGTGCCAGCAGCCAAGAGGGTGGAAACACCATATATTTT.

Details on this clonotype: Possible read error: a much larger clone is one base away. The chain employs TRBV5-6 and TRBJ2-5; D is ambiguous. The length of the CDR3 is 14 residues. The germline V and J ends were trimmed by 2 bases and 0 bases, with 8 bases remaining between them. Germline assignment: CDR1 SGHDT and CDR2 YYEEEE. The CDR3, as DNA: TGTGCCAGCAGCTTTGGGTTGAACCAAGAGACCCAGTACTTC. Encoded protein: CASSFGLNQETQYF.

The chain uses TRBV6-5 and TRBJ2-7, with a possible D match to TRBD2 (6 bases). Looked up from germline, CDR1 is MNHEY and CDR2 is SVGAGI. Trimming removed 2 bases at V and 7 bases at J, with 24 bases between. This CDR3 comprises 17 residues. The DNA of the CDR3 is TGTGCCAGCAGTTACGAGGCTCTAGCGCGTCCCTACAATGAGCAGTACTTC. This gives the protein CASSYEALARPYNEQYF.

Note on this clonotype: This may be a read error: a much more frequent sequence differs by one nucleotide. The genes are TRBV5-1 and TRBJ1-2; 8 bases are shared with TRBD1. CDR1 is SGHRS, CDR2 YFSETQ, per germline. The V and J ends lost 4 bases and 10 bases, in that order; junction bases with no gene match: 9. This CDR3 spans 13 amino acids. The CDR3 DNA is TGCGCCAGCAGCGAAGGACAGGGCTTGGTCTACACCTTC. Its protein product is CASSEGQGLVYTF.